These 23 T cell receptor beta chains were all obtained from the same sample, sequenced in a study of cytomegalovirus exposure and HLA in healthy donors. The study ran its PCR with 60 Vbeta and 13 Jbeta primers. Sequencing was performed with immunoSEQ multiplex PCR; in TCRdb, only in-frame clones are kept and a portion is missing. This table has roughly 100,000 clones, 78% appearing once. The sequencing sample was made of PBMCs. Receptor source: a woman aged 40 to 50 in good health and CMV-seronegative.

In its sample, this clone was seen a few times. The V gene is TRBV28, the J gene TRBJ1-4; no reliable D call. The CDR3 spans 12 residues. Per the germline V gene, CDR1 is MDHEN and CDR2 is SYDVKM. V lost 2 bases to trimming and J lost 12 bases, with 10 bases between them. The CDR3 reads CASSLPGRELFF. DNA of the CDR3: TGTGCCAGCAGTTTACCAGGTCGCGAACTGTTTTTT. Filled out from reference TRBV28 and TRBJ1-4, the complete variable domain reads DVKVTQSSRYLVKRTGEKVFLECVQDMDHENMFWYRQDPGLGLRLIYFSYDVKMKEKGDIPEGYSVSREKKERFSLILESASTNQTSMYLCASSLPGRELFFGSGTQLSVL.

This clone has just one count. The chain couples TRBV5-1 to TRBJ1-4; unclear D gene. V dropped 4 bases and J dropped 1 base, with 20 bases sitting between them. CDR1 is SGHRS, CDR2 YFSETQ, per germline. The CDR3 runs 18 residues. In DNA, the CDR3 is TGCGCCAGCAGCCGAGCGGTGCCTGAGGGAGGAACTAATGAAAAACTGTTTTTT. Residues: CASSRAVPEGGTNEKLFF.

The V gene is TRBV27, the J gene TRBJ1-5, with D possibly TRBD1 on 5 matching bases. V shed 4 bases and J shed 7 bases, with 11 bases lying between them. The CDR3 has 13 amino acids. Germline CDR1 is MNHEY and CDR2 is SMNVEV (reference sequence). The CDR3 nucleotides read TGTGCCAGCAGTTCGCAGGGTAGGCAGCCCCAGCATTTT. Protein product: CASSSQGRQPQHF.

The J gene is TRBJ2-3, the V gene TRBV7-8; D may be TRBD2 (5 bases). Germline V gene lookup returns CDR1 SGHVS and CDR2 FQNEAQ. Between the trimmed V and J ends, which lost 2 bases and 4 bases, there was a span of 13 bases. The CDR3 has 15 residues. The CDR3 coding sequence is TGTGCCAGCAGCTTAAGGCAGTTGCGGGCAGATACGCAGTATTTT. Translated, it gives CASSLRQLRADTQYF.

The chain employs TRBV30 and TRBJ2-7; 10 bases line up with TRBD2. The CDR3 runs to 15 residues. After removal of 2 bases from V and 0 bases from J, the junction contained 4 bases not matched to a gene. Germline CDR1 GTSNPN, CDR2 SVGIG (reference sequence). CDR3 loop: CAWSPGTSVSYEQYF. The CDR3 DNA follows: TGTGCCTGGAGTCCCGGGACTAGCGTCTCCTACGAGCAGTACTTC. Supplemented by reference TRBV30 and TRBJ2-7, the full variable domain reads SQTIHQWPATLVQPVGSPLSLECTVEGTSNPNLYWYRQAAGRGLQLLFYSVGIGQISSEVPQNLSASRPQDRQFILSSKKLLLSDSGFYLCAWSPGTSVSYEQYFGPGTRLTVT.

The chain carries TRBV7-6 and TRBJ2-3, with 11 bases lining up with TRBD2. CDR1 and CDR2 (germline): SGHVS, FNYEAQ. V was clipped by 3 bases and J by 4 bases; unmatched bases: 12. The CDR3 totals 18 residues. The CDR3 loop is CASSLLGLAGSHPDTQYF. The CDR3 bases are TGTGCCAGCAGCTTGCTAGGACTAGCGGGTTCCCATCCAGATACGCAGTATTTT.

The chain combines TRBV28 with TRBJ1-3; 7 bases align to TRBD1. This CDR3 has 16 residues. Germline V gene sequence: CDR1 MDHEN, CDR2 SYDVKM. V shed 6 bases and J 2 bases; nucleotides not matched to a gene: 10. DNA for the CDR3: TGTGCCAGCAGGTTTACAGGGGCCAAAACTGGAAACACCATATATTTT. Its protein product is CASRFTGAKTGNTIYF.

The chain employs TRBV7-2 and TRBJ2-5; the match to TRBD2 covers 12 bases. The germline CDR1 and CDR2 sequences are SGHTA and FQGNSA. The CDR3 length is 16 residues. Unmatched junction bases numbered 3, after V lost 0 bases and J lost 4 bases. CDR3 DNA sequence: TGTGCCAGCAGCTTAGCCTCGGGACTAGCGGGAGAGACCCAGTACTTC. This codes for CASSLASGLAGETQYF.

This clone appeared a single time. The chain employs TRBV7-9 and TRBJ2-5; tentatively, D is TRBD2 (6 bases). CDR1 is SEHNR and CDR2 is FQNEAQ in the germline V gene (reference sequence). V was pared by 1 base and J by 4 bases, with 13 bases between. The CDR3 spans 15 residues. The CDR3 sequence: CASSLVLALRETQYF. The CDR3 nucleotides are TGTGCCAGCAGCTTAGTTCTAGCGCTCCGAGAGACCCAGTACTTC.

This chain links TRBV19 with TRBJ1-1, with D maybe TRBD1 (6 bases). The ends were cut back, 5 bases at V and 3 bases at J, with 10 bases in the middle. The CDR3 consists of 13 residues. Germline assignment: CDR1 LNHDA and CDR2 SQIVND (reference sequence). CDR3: CASSAKGDTEAFF. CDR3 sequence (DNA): TGTGCCAGTAGTGCCAAGGGGGACACTGAAGCTTTCTTT.

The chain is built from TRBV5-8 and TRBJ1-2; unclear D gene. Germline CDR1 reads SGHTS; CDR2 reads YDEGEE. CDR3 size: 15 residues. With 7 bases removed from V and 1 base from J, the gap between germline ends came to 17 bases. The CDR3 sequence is CASGSEFGLNYGYTF. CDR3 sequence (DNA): TGTGCCAGCGGCAGCGAGTTTGGCCTTAACTATGGCTACACCTTC.

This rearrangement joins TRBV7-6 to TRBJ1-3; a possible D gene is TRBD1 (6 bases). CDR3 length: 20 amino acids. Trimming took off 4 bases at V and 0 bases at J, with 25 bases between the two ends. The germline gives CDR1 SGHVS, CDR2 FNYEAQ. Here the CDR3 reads CASSSASPWTATHSGNTIYF. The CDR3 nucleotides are TGTGCCAGCAGCTCTGCATCCCCATGGACAGCTACTCACTCTGGAAACACCATATATTTT. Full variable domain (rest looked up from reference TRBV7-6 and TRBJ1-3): GAGVSQSPRYKVTKRGQDVALRCDPISGHVSLYWYRQALGQGPEFLTYFNYEAQQDKSGLPNDRFSAERPEGSISTLTIQRTEQRDSAMYRCASSSASPWTATHSGNTIYFGEGSWLTVV.

CDR3 amino acids: CASSIGRTVGVLEQYF. The CDR3 nucleotides read TGTGCCAGTAGTATAGGACGGACAGTCGGGGTACTTGAGCAGTACTTC. The chain couples TRBV19 to TRBJ2-7; D possibly corresponds to TRBD1 (6 bases). V was pared by 1 base and J by 7 bases, with 20 bases between. CDR3 length equals 16 residues. Germline V CDR1 and CDR2: LNHDA, SQIVND (reference sequence).

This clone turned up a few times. CDR3 sequence: CASSLTGGNEQFF. CDR3 DNA sequence: TGTGCCAGCAGCTTGACAGGGGGCAATGAGCAGTTCTTC. V and J are TRBV7-7 and TRBJ2-1; TRBD1 matches at 9 bases. Germline assignment: CDR1 SSHAT and CDR2 FNYEAQ (reference sequence). V shed 3 bases and J 6 bases; nucleotides not matched to a gene: 0. The CDR3 runs 13 residues.

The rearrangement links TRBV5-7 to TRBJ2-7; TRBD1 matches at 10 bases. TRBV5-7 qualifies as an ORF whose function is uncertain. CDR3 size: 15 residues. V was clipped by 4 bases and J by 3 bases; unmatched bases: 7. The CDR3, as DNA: TGTGCCAGCAGCCGGGGACAGGGGACCTACTACGAGCAGTACTTC. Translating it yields CASSRGQGTYYEQYF.

DNA of the CDR3: TGCGCCAGCAGTCAAAATACCGGGACAGGGGGCGGAGAGACCCAGTACTTC. Encoded protein: CASSQNTGTGGGETQYF. The chain couples TRBV23-1 to TRBJ2-5, with TRBD1 matching 12 bases. TRBV23-1 is recorded as an ORF, its role being uncertain. V gave up 2 bases and J gave up 4 bases; unmatched junction bases: 8. This CDR3 spans 17 amino acids.

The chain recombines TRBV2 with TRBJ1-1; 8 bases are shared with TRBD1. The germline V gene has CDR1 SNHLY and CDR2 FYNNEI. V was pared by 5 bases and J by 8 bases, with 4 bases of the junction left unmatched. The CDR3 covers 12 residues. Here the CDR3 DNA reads TGTGCCAGCAGTCTCAGGGGGCCGGAAGCTTTCTTT. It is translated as CASSLRGPEAFF.

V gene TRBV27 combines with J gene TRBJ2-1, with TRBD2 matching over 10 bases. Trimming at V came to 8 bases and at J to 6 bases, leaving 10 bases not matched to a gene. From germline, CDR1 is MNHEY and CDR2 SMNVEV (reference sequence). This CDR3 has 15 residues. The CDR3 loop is CASHKLAGWINEQFF. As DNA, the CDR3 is TGTGCCAGCCACAAACTAGCGGGATGGATCAATGAGCAGTTCTTC.

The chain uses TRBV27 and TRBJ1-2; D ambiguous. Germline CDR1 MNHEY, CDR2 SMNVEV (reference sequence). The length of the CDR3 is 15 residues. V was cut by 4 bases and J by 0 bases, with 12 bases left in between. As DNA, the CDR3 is TGTGCCAGCAGTTGGTCTGTCACTTCTAACTATGGCTACACCTTC. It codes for CASSWSVTSNYGYTF.

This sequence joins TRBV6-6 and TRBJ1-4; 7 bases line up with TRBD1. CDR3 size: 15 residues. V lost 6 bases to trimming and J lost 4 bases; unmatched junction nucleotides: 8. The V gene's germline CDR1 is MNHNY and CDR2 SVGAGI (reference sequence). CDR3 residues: CASRSPDRVNEKLFF. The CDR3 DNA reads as TGTGCCAGCAGGTCCCCTGACAGGGTTAATGAAAAACTGTTTTTT.

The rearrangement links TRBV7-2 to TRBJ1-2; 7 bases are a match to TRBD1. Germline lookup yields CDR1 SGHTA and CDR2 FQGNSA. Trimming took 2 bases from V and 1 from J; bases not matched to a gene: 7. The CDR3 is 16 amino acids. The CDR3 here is CASSLRVGQINYGYTF. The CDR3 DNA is TGTGCCAGCAGCTTAAGGGTGGGACAGATTAACTATGGCTACACCTTC.

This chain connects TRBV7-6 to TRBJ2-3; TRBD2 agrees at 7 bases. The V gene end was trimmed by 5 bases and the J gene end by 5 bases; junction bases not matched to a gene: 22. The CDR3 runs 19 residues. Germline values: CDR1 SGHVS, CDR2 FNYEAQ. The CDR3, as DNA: TGTGCCAGCAGCCTGCTGCTTTCTTCGAGCGGGGAGTACCAAGATACGCAGTATTTT. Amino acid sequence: CASSLLLSSSGEYQDTQYF.

The CDR3 is CASSLSGSRAETQYF. CDR3 coding DNA: TGTGCCAGCAGCCTTAGCGGGAGTCGAGCGGAGACCCAGTACTTC. V usage is TRBV11-2 and J usage is TRBJ2-5; TRBD2 matches 9 bases. CDR1 is SGHAT, CDR2 FQNNGV, per germline. The CDR3 extends over 15 amino acids. J lost 5 bases, V lost 5 bases, and 9 bases had no gene match.